Below, 9 T cell receptor beta chains from the same sample are listed, as sequenced in a study of T cell changes during pregnancy in multiple sclerosis. The assay was immunoSEQ multiplex PCR, and TCRdb's table has in-frame clones only and misses some. The sample includes about 34,000 clones, under 95% of them seen just once. The sample consisted of peripheral blood, taken in the second trimester of pregnancy. These receptor sequences come from a female donor in good health, enrolled as a control in a pregnancy study.

This rearrangement joins TRBV27 to TRBJ2-5; 11 bases fit TRBD1. CDR3 length: 14 amino acids. Germline-derived CDR1 and CDR2 are MNHEY and SMNVEV (reference sequence). V lost 5 bases and J lost 5; bases outside the gene matches: 4. CDR3 sequence (DNA): TGTGCCAGCAGTAGGGACAGGGGGTCTGAGACCCAGTACTTC. Translation: CASSRDRGSETQYF.

The J gene is TRBJ2-5, the V gene TRBV19; 9 bases are a match to TRBD1. CDR1 and CDR2 (germline): LNHDA, SQIVND (reference sequence). The CDR3 length is 14 residues. V shed 4 bases, J shed 5 bases, and the junction held 5 bases outside the gene matches. CDR3 in DNA: TGTGCCAGTAGTACAACAGGGGGCTCGGAGACCCAGTACTTC. Translation gives CASSTTGGSETQYF. The full variable domain, in which reference TRBV19 and TRBJ2-5 provide the parts outside the CDR3, is DGGITQSPKYLFRKEGQNVTLSCEQNLNHDAMYWYRQDPGQGLRLIYYSQIVNDFQKGDIAEGYSVSREKKESFPLTVTSAQKNPTAFYLCASSTTGGSETQYFGPGTRLLVL.

The chain recombines TRBV7-9 with TRBJ2-7; TRBD2 matches at 11 bases. V trimming: 5 bases; J trimming: 6 bases; junction bases outside the gene matches: 6. In germline, CDR1 is SEHNR, CDR2 FQNEAQ (reference sequence). This CDR3 region has 14 residues. The CDR3 bases are TGTGCCAGCAGCCTTAGCGGGGGGGCGTCCGAGCAGTACTTC. Protein product: CASSLSGGASEQYF.

The chain employs TRBV7-9 and TRBJ2-5; 9 bases are shared with TRBD2. With V trimmed by 5 bases and J by 5 bases, 6 bases remained unmatched. Germline V CDR1 and CDR2: SEHNR, FQNEAQ (reference sequence). CDR3 length: 14 amino acids. CDR3 in DNA: TGTGCCAGCAGCCTCGGGACTAGCTTTGAGACCCAGTACTTC. Residues: CASSLGTSFETQYF.

This sequence joins TRBV6-4 and TRBJ1-2, with a weak D call TRBD1 (5 bases). The CDR3 extends over 14 amino acids. Germline CDR1 is MRHNA and CDR2 is SNTAGT. Deletions cut 3 bases from V and 7 bases from J, with 15 bases between. DNA for the CDR3: TGTGCCAGCAGTGAAGACAGCAGCTCTAGTGGCTACACCTTC. Translating it yields CASSEDSSSSGYTF.

This clone has a single count. This chain joins TRBV9 and TRBJ2-7, with 9 positions matching TRBD1. Germline CDR1 SGDLS, CDR2 YYNGEE. V was clipped by 0 bases and J by 6 bases; unmatched bases: 13. The CDR3 covers 17 residues. The CDR3 DNA reads as TGTGCCAGCAGCGTAGACCCGACAGGGGGAATTATGGGCGAGCAGTACTTC. Translation: CASSVDPTGGIMGEQYF. Complete variable domain (other parts from reference TRBV9 and TRBJ2-7): DSGVTQTPKHLITATGQRVTLRCSPRSGDLSVYWYQQSLDQGLQFLIQYYNGEERAKGNILERFSAQQFPDLHSELNLSSLELGDSALYFCASSVDPTGGIMGEQYFGPGTRLTVT.

The CDR3 bases are TGTGCCAGCACGGGTTTAGGGCAGGGATACTATGGCTACACCTTC. It is translated as CASTGLGQGYYGYTF. V usage is TRBV27 and J usage is TRBJ1-2, with D maybe TRBD1 (5 bases). V was pared by 7 bases and J by 3 bases, with 18 bases between. The germline V gene encodes CDR1 MNHEY and CDR2 SMNVEV (reference sequence). The CDR3 is 15 amino acids.

V is TRBV5-1 and J is TRBJ1-1, with D perhaps TRBD1 (5 bases). The CDR3 spans 15 residues. In germline, CDR1 is SGHRS, CDR2 YFSETQ. Between the trimmed V and J ends, which lost 3 bases and 3 bases, there was a span of 15 bases. The CDR3: CASSWGGGSHTEAFF. CDR3 coding DNA: TGCGCCAGCAGCTGGGGCGGGGGGTCTCACACTGAAGCTTTCTTT. The full variable domain, its missing parts supplied by reference TRBV5-1 and TRBJ1-1, is KAGVTQTPRYLIKTRGQQVTLSCSPISGHRSVSWYQQTPGQGLQFLFEYFSETQRNKGNFPGRFSGRQFSNSRSEMNVSTLELGDSALYLCASSWGGGSHTEAFFGQGTRLTVV.

The gene calls are TRBV7-6 and TRBJ1-4; 9 nucleotides match TRBD1. V lost 1 base and J lost 8; bases outside the gene matches: 5. Germline V gene data show CDR1 as SGHVS and CDR2 as FNYEAQ. CDR3 length: 15 residues. The CDR3 nucleotides read TGTGCCAGCAGCTTAGAGGGACAGGGATACGAAAAACTGTTTTTT. It translates to CASSLEGQGYEKLFF.